This T cell receptor (beta chain) comes out of a study of read filtering for tumor transcriptome and immune sequencing. In the study overall: Patients were 17 male and some 15 female, mean age 65.9 years, range roughly 47 to 85. Transcriptome libraries were built from DNase-treated RNA. IR-seq gave about 4 to 10.27 million TCR reads per sample; RNA-seq gave about 80 to 1,300.

Sampling of bone marrow took place during active disease in every patient. The sample holds many counts of this clonotype. The library was built from about 370 ng RNA with molecular barcoded adaptors for alpha/delta and beta/gamma chains. MiXCR, run by TCRdb on the reads, gives a single entry per CDR3 protein. The profile shows about 86,000 distinct CDR3 sequences, 9% to 15% of them singletons. The CDR3 runs to 15 residues. The V end was cut by 6 bases, the J end by 5 bases, with 16 bases between. Germline V lookup: CDR1 SNHLY, CDR2 FYNNEI. This TCR came from a donor at least 40 years old with multiple myeloma. The chain links TRBV2 to TRBJ2-2; a weak D match, TRBD2 (5 bases). Input material: a population of CD138-negative cells sorted from bone marrow. CDR3 DNA: TGTGCCAGCAGCCTCCTAGCTACAAGGACCGGGGAGCTGTTTTTT. Translation gives CASSLLATRTGELFF.